Shown below are 15 T cell receptor beta chains from a single sample sequenced in a study of cytomegalovirus exposure and HLA in healthy donors. The PCR made use of 60 Vbeta and 13 Jbeta primers. Sequencing used immunoSEQ multiplex PCR; TCRdb keeps in-frame clones, though not all of them. The sample yields about 140,000 clones, approximately 80% seen once. Sample: PBMCs. The receptors were gathered from a male donor in good health and CMV-seronegative.

The rearrangement uses TRBV7-6 and TRBJ2-5, with TRBD2 matching 9 bases. This CDR3 is 15 amino acids long. Germline lookup yields CDR1 SGHVS and CDR2 FNYEAQ. J gave up 4 bases and V 3 bases, and 6 bases lay outside the gene matches. This CDR3 reads CASSFLRGGGETQYF. DNA for the CDR3: TGTGCCAGCAGCTTCCTGCGGGGGGGTGGAGAGACCCAGTACTTC.

V usage is TRBV2 and J usage is TRBJ2-7; 9 bases line up with TRBD1. Unmatched junction bases numbered 6, after V lost 8 bases and J lost 4 bases. Germline values: CDR1 SNHLY, CDR2 FYNNEI. This CDR3 has 13 residues. DNA of the CDR3: TGTGCCAGCCGATCGGGACAGGGTTACGAGCAGTACTTC. As protein: CASRSGQGYEQYF.

This chain joins TRBV7-3 and TRBJ2-3, with D possibly matching TRBD1 (6 bases). This CDR3 is built from 14 residues. V shed 6 bases and J shed 2 bases, with 12 bases lying between them. Germline V gene sequence: CDR1 SGHTA, CDR2 FQGTGA. CDR3 bases: TGTGCCAGCAGTGTGTCAGGGGACACAGATACGCAGTATTTT. Protein: CASSVSGDTDTQYF. The full variable domain, in which reference TRBV7-3 and TRBJ2-3 provide the parts outside the CDR3, is GAGVSQTPSNKVTEKGKYVELRCDPISGHTALYWYRQSLGQGPEFLIYFQGTGAADDSGLPNDRFFAVRPEGSVSTLKIQRTERGDSAVYLCASSVSGDTDTQYFGPGTRLTVL.

This rearrangement joins TRBV19 to TRBJ2-7; 9 positions agree with TRBD1. CDR1 and CDR2 (germline): LNHDA, SQIVND (reference sequence). The CDR3 sequence is 15 residues long. J lost 7 bases, V lost 5 bases, and 12 bases had no gene match. The DNA of the CDR3 is TGTGCCAGTAGTCCCATCGGACAGGGGCAAAGTGAGCAGTACTTC. Protein product: CASSPIGQGQSEQYF.

The chain carries TRBV11-2 and TRBJ2-1; 7 bases agree with TRBD1. The germline V gene encodes CDR1 SGHAT and CDR2 FQNNGV. This CDR3 is 19 amino acids long. Trimming took 1 base from V and 4 from J; bases not matched to a gene: 16. The CDR3, as DNA: TGTGCCAGCAGCTTAGGCACAGGGGATAGAGGACATGGATACAATGAGCAGTTCTTC. Translation gives CASSLGTGDRGHGYNEQFF.

The genes are TRBV30 and TRBJ1-2, with TRBD1 matching 9 bases. This CDR3 is 14 amino acids long. The junction had 4 bases not matched to a gene; V was cut back by 0 bases and J by 5 bases. Germline V gene sequence: CDR1 GTSNPN, CDR2 SVGIG (reference sequence). CDR3 in amino acids: CAWSVRGTGYGYTF. Here the CDR3 DNA reads TGTGCCTGGAGTGTACGGGGGACAGGGTATGGCTACACCTTC.

The V call is TRBV5-1, the J call TRBJ1-1; D not resolved. V lost 1 base and J lost 1, with 5 bases in between. This CDR3 has 13 amino acids. The germline V gene has CDR1 SGHRS and CDR2 YFSETQ. CDR3 nucleotide sequence: TGCGCCAGCAGCTTGCGCGAGAACACTGAAGCTTTCTTT. This encodes CASSLRENTEAFF.

J is TRBJ1-2 and V is TRBV19, with a possible D match to TRBD1 (5 bases). The ends were cut back, 3 bases at V and 3 bases at J, with 11 bases in the middle. The germline CDR1 and CDR2 sequences are LNHDA and SQIVND (reference sequence). This CDR3 contains 14 residues. CDR3 sequence (DNA): TGTGCCAGTAGTATCTCGGGGGGATACTATGGCTACACCTTC. Protein: CASSISGGYYGYTF.

This clone turned up a few times. The chain employs TRBV6-5 and TRBJ1-5; no clear D. Trimming removed 4 bases at V and 4 bases at J, with 8 bases between. CDR3 length: 13 residues. Germline V gene lookup returns CDR1 MNHEY and CDR2 SVGAGI. Here the CDR3 reads CASSSTLNQPQHF. In nucleotides, the CDR3 is TGTGCCAGCAGTTCAACTCTAAATCAGCCCCAGCATTTT.

The chain uses TRBV18 and TRBJ2-5; D gene unclear. V was pared by 0 bases and J by 1 base, with 6 bases between. This CDR3 is built from 14 residues. From germline, CDR1 is KGHSH and CDR2 LQKENI. Here the CDR3 DNA reads TGTGCCAGCTCACCACCGTCCTCCCAAGAGACCCAGTACTTC. It yields the protein CASSPPSSQETQYF.

The chain combines TRBV28 with TRBJ2-7; possible D gene TRBD1, 5 bases. Trimming removed 2 bases at V and 3 bases at J, with 11 bases between. The CDR3 has 14 amino acids. CDR1 is MDHEN, CDR2 SYDVKM, per germline. The CDR3 sequence: CASSLRQGGYEQYF. The DNA for the CDR3 is TGTGCCAGCAGTTTAAGGCAGGGTGGCTACGAGCAGTACTTC.

This clone was counted between two and nine times. The CDR3 reads CASSPYRAGTEAFF. Written as DNA, the CDR3 is TGTGCCAGCAGCCCCTACCGGGCGGGGACCGAAGCTTTCTTT. The chain has TRBV7-2 and TRBJ1-1; D perhaps matches TRBD1 (5 bases). From germline, CDR1 is SGHTA and CDR2 FQGNSA. CDR3 length: 14 residues. Trimming cost V 5 bases and J 8 bases, with 18 bases left between them.

The V gene is TRBV18, the J gene TRBJ2-7; TRBD1 agrees at 8 bases. Losses at the gene ends were 4 bases for V and 2 bases for J; bases not matched to a gene: 7. CDR1 and CDR2 (germline): KGHSH, LQKENI. The length of the CDR3 is 15 residues. The CDR3 is CASSLGTGITYEQYF. The CDR3 DNA is TGTGCCAGCTCACTGGGGACAGGCATCACCTACGAGCAGTACTTC. Full variable domain (missing parts from reference TRBV18 and TRBJ2-7): NAGVMQNPRHLVRRRGQEARLRCSPMKGHSHVYWYRQLPEEGLKFMVYLQKENIIDESGMPKERFSAEFPKEGPSILRIQQVVRGDSAAYFCASSLGTGITYEQYFGPGTRLTVT.

CDR3 residues: CASSGRGTSYNEQFF. The DNA of the CDR3 is TGTGCCAGCAGCGGGAGGGGGACTTCCTACAATGAGCAGTTCTTC. V usage is TRBV7-2 and J usage is TRBJ2-1; perhaps TRBD2 as D (7 bases). V was cut by 5 bases and J by 1 base, with 12 bases left in between. Germline CDR1 reads SGHTA; CDR2 reads FQGNSA. CDR3 size: 15 residues.

This clone has just a few counts. V and J are TRBV5-4 and TRBJ2-2, with TRBD1 matching over 9 bases. CDR1 is SGHNT, CDR2 YYREEE, per germline (reference sequence). Trimming took 5 bases from V and 6 from J; bases not matched to a gene: 8. The CDR3 is 15 residues long. The CDR3 DNA sequence: TGTGCCAGCAGTCCAGGACAGGGGAGGTCCGGGGAGCTGTTTTTT. This codes for CASSPGQGRSGELFF.